This TCR beta chain was sequenced during a study of blood T cell repertoires in COVID-19. Clones were read by immunoSEQ multiplex PCR, and TCRdb kept only the in-frame ones, dropping some. The sample holds about 120,000 clones; around 87% are singletons and the top ten take more than 2%. The CDR3 sequence is 14 residues long. From germline, CDR1 is MNHEY and CDR2 SVGEGT. Trimming shortened V by 6 bases and J by 0 bases, and 12 bases separated the two germline ends. This clone was seen more than once but under ten times. The source material was peripheral blood. The clonotype originates from a woman in her 50s with acute or convalescent COVID-19. The rearrangement links TRBV6-2 or TRBV6-3 to TRBJ2-7; no reliable D call. The CDR3 bases are TGTGCCAGCAGCCCGGGCCTCTACTCCTACGAGCAGTACTTC. This sequence encodes CASSPGLYSYEQYF.